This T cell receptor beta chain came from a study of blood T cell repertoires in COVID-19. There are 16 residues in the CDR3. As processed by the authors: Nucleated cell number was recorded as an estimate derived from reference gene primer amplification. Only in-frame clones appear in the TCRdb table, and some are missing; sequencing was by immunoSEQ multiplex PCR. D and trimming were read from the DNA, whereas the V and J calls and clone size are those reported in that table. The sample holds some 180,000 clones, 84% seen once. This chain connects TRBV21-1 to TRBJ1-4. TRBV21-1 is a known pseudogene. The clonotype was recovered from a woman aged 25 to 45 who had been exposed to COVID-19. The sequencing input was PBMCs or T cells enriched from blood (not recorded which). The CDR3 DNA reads TGTGCCAGCAGCAAAGTGGAAGAACCCGAGGGTGAAAAACTGTTTTTT. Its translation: CASSKVEEPEGEKLFF.